This TCR beta chain was recovered during a study of T-cell memory formation after mild COVID-19. Whole-study results and caveats: Some clones that responded turned up in pre-infection memory, which suggests that cross-reactive memory joined in. CD4+ clones that contracted lay mainly in CM and EM; CD8+ ones lay in EMRA.

TCRdb re-called the 5' RACE reads with MiXCR, one entry per CDR3 protein. This sample has around 90,000 distinct CDR3 sequences, with over 13% found just once. As regards this clonotype: Its antigen is still unknown.

CDR3 length: 15 residues. The germline V and J ends were trimmed by 1 base and 0 bases, with 9 bases remaining between them. The germline CDR1 and CDR2 sequences are SGHNT and YYREEE (reference sequence). The sequenced sample was PBMCs or a T cell subset sorted from them (not recorded which). This TCR came from a man aged 18 to 30 who had mild COVID-19 (a few samples of this study predate the infection). Cell type and time point are not known. V usage is TRBV5-4 and J usage is TRBJ2-3; D call uncertain. DNA for the CDR3: TGTGCCAGCAGCTTGTGGGTGGAGAGCACAGATACGCAGTATTTT. It yields the protein CASSLWVESTDTQYF.